This T cell receptor beta chain was captured by sequencing in a study of shared clonotypes between healthy human individuals. Study-wide results and caveats: In four donors, around 5% of naive CD4 clonotypes appeared in common. Naive subsets tended to show greater estimated richness than memory subsets. For sorted subsets, rarefaction showed incomplete sequencing despite large depth.

The CDR3 extends over 14 amino acids. Trimming shortened V by 2 bases and J by 11 bases, and 13 bases separated the two germline ends. Germline loops: CDR1 MNHNY, CDR2 SVGAGI (reference sequence). Method: immunoSEQ multiplex PCR; TCRdb's copy keeps in-frame clones and lacks some. The table has some 1 million clones, about 70% seen once. As for this clone: What it binds is not known.

The sequence derives from a man aged 18 to 29 in good health. The rearrangement joins TRBV6-6 to TRBJ2-6; the D gene is possibly TRBD2 (6 bases). Source material: memory CD4+ T cells sorted from blood. Subset reported: CD45RA-negative fraction. For the CDR3, the DNA is TGTGCCAGCAGTTACACGGGGGTTCTCGACGTCCTGACTTTC. It is translated as CASSYTGVLDVLTF.